This T cell receptor beta chain was captured in a study of blood T cell repertoires in COVID-19. Study at large: Samples taken during acute and convalescent COVID-19 were collected in the United States, Italy and Spain. PBMCs, B-cell-depleted T cells, or T cells provided the cDNA or gDNA that made up the material.

Enrollment of patients from Seattle took place during active infection, with longitudinal follow-up. The method was immunoSEQ multiplex PCR; TCRdb's version includes in-frame clones alone and lacks a portion of them. The data contain roughly 340,000 clones, 87% of them singletons. The CDR3 is 18 residues long. V was pared by 0 bases and J by 6 bases, with 13 bases of the junction left unmatched. Per the germline V gene, CDR1 is SGHRS and CDR2 is YFSETQ. The chain has TRBV5-1 and TRBJ2-3; 10 bases are a match to TRBD2. Material: peripheral blood. This clonotype was sampled from a woman aged 50 to 65 with COVID-19, enrolled during active disease. The CDR3 DNA reads as TGCGCCAGCAGCTTGGTCGGGATAGCGGGAGGTCACAGGGATACGCAGTATTTT. Translating it yields CASSLVGIAGGHRDTQYF.